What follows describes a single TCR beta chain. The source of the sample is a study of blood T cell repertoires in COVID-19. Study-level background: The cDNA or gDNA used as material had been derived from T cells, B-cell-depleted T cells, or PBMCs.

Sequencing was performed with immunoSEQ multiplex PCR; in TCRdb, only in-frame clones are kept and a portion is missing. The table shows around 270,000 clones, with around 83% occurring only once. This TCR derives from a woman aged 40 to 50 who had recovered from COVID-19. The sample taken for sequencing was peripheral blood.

The CDR3 is CASSRYGGNYGYTF. Written as DNA, the CDR3 is TGTGCCAGCAGCCGCTACGGGGGGAACTATGGCTACACCTTC. The chain uses TRBV3-1 (or the pseudogene TRBV3-2) and TRBJ1-2, with D possibly being TRBD1 (5 bases). V was pared by 4 bases and J by 2 bases, with 11 bases between. Germline V gene lookup returns CDR1 LGHDT and CDR2 YNNKEL (reference sequence). The CDR3 consists of 14 residues.